The clone carrying this TCR beta chain came up many times. The antigen is unknown. The sample comes from a study of molecular identifiers for immune sequencing clone quantification. Study-level points and caveats: Highly expanded clone sizes could be underestimated through barcode sharing by identical TCR molecules.

When naive CD8 T cells were sorted, they were gated as CD8+CD4-CCR7+CD45RA+. Trimming took 6 bases from V and 5 from J; bases not matched to a gene: 8. This CDR3 is built from 16 residues. Germline values: CDR1 MNHNS, CDR2 SASEGT. Methods described previously, with TCR primers listed, were used for bulk TCR libraries. TCRdb re-called the PCR reads through MiXCR, storing one row per CDR3 protein. The data hold some 320,000 distinct CDR3 sequences, with 24% observed a single time. This chain connects TRBV6-1 to TRBJ2-3, with TRBD2 matching 13 bases. Sequencing was performed on naive CD8+ T cells from blood, with Jurkat cell RNA spiked in. Subset given: FACS-sorted CD8+CD4-CCR7+CD45RA+ naive T cells. The origin of this receptor is a human donor in good health. Some libraries in this study had Jurkat cell RNA spiked in. The CDR3 DNA is TGTGCCAGCAGAGGACTAGCGGGAGCGCCCTTAGATACGCAGTATTTT. Translation gives CASRGLAGAPLDTQYF.